These T cell receptor beta chains were read from a single sample in a study of blood T cells in healthy people across ages. TCRdb re-called the 5' RACE reads with MiXCR, one entry per CDR3 protein. The repertoire holds 1.5 million to 2 million distinct CDR3 sequences, with about two fifths as singletons. Sequencing was performed on blood. These receptors were obtained from a human donor in good health. CDR3s include the opening cysteine and the closing phenylalanine or tryptophan. The D gene is left open where the match is weak. Some rows mark clone size as missing; the rest say once, few, many or name a class of expanded clone.

D	size	V	J	length	CDR3	DNA
NA	NA	TRBV30	TRBJ2-7	11	CAWSDSWEQYF	TGTGCCTGGAGTGACTCGTGGGAGCAGTACTTC
NA	NA	TRBV7-2	TRBJ2-1	15	CAGSLAPTRVGEQFF	TGTGCCGGCAGCTTAGCCCCTACTAGGGTGGGTGAGCAGTTCTTC
TRBD2	few	TRBV20-1	TRBJ2-5	15	CSADPSGGAWETQYF	TGCAGTGCTGATCCTAGCGGGGGGGCTTGGGAGACCCAGTACTTC
TRBD2	NA	TRBV12-3/TRBV12-4	TRBJ2-7	14	CASSPTSGGFEQYF	TGTGCCAGCAGTCCTACTAGCGGGGGGTTCGAGCAGTACTTC
NA	few	TRBV12-3/TRBV12-4	TRBJ1-2	11	CASSLAWGYTF	TGTGCCAGCAGTTTAGCGTGGGGCTACACCTTC
NA	few	TRBV4-2	TRBJ1-2	15	CASSQDYRQPYGYTF	TGTGCCAGCAGCCAAGATTATAGGCAGCCGTATGGCTACACCTTC
NA	many	TRBV7-8	TRBJ2-3	12	CASSSETDTQYF	TGTGCCAGCAGCTCGGAAACAGATACGCAGTATTTT
NA	NA	TRBV12-3/TRBV12-4	TRBJ1-4	13	CATKGLVEEKLFF	TGTGCCACTAAGGGGCTGGTGGAGGAAAAACTGTTTTTT
TRBD1	NA	TRBV5-5	TRBJ1-5	14	CASSYGTGHRPQHF	TGTGCCAGCAGTTACGGGACAGGCCATCGACCCCAGCATTTT
TRBD2	few	TRBV20-1	TRBJ2-7	15	CSAREIAGLRYEQYF	TGCAGTGCTAGAGAAATAGCGGGGCTTCGCTACGAGCAGTACTTC
NA	few	TRBV20-1	TRBJ1-2	14	CSARGSGTNYGYTF	TGCAGTGCTAGAGGCTCCGGGACAAACTATGGCTACACCTTC
NA	few	TRBV27	TRBJ2-1	12	CASRSGVNEQFF	TGTGCCAGCCGTTCAGGGGTCAATGAGCAGTTCTTC
NA	NA	TRBV14	TRBJ2-6	17	CASSRGFPAGGANVLTF	TGTGCCAGCAGCCGCGGCTTCCCGGCCGGTGGGGCCAACGTCCTGACTTTC
NA	few	TRBV5-1	TRBJ2-6	16	CASSLVNSPGANVLTF	TGCGCCAGCAGCTTGGTCAACAGCCCTGGGGCCAACGTCCTGACTTTC
NA	few	TRBV4-3	TRBJ1-1	19	CASSQVSYRSDIKNTEAFF	TGCGCCAGCAGCCAAGTATCATACAGGTCCGATATAAAGAACACTGAAGCTTTCTTT
TRBD2	once	TRBV20-1	TRBJ2-7	15	CSARDGERGVYEQYF	TGCAGTGCTAGAGATGGCGAGCGGGGGGTATACGAGCAGTACTTC
NA	NA	TRBV7-2	TRBJ2-4	15	CASSLGGTQENIQYF	TGTGCCAGCAGCTTAGGTGGGACGCAGGAGAACATTCAGTACTTC
TRBD2	NA	TRBV27	TRBJ2-4	18	CASSPGLVEGPLKNIQYF	TGTGCCAGCAGTCCGGGACTAGTTGAGGGGCCACTCAAAAACATTCAGTACTTC
TRBD1	few	TRBV29-1	TRBJ2-1	11	CSVRRGQEQFF	TGCAGCGTGAGAAGGGGGCAGGAGCAGTTCTTC
TRBD2	many	TRBV7-2	TRBJ2-1	13	CASSPRGGNEQFF	TGTGCCAGCAGTCCCCGGGGGGGCAATGAGCAGTTCTTC
NA	NA	TRBV27	TRBJ1-5	15	CASSLNSYSNQPQHF	TGTGCCAGCAGCCTGAACAGCTATAGCAATCAGCCCCAGCATTTT
TRBD2	few	TRBV5-6	TRBJ2-5	16	CASSLTLWDYHETQYF	TGTGCCAGCAGCCTTACCTTATGGGACTATCATGAGACCCAGTACTTC
NA	few	TRBV9	TRBJ1-2	11	CASSDGWYYTF	TGTGCCAGCAGCGATGGTTGGTACTACACCTTC
NA	NA	TRBV27	TRBJ1-2	15	CASSLIFGGGNGYTF	TGTGCCAGCAGTTTAATCTTTGGGGGCGGTAATGGCTACACCTTC
TRBD1	few	TRBV5-1	TRBJ2-1	16	CASSSYSSSGGNEQFF	TGCGCCAGCAGCTCTTACTCATCATCAGGGGGCAATGAGCAGTTCTTC
NA	few	TRBV4-3	TRBJ2-3	17	CASSQDPRGGLTDTQYF	TGCGCCAGCAGCCAAGATCCGAGGGGGGGCCTGACAGATACGCAGTATTTT
TRBD2	NA	TRBV7-8	TRBJ2-3	17	CASSLVTSGGNTDTQYF	TGTGCCAGCAGCTTAGTAACTAGCGGGGGTAACACAGATACGCAGTATTTT
NA	NA	TRBV7-2	TRBJ1-4	17	CASSLALNTEGNEKLFF	TGTGCCAGCAGCTTAGCGCTTAATACAGAAGGAAATGAAAAACTGTTTTTT
TRBD1	few	TRBV7-8	TRBJ2-1	13	CASDREWGNEQFF	TGTGCCAGTGACAGGGAATGGGGCAATGAGCAGTTCTTC
TRBD1	NA	TRBV14	TRBJ1-4	15	CASSRGQGTNEKLFF	TGTGCCAGCAGCCGGGGACAGGGAACTAATGAAAAACTGTTTTTT
NA	many	TRBV5-1	TRBJ1-6	15	CASSLGGNGRSPLHF	TGCGCCAGCAGCTTGGGAGGTAATGGTAGATCACCCCTCCACTTT
TRBD1	few	TRBV20-1	TRBJ1-2	14	CSARPTGGFYGYTF	TGCAGTGCTAGACCGACAGGGGGCTTCTATGGCTACACCTTC
NA	NA	TRBV28	TRBJ2-6	18	CASSFLAELDSGANVLTF	TGTGCCAGCAGTTTTCTGGCAGAGCTCGACTCTGGGGCCAACGTCCTGACTTTC
NA	NA	TRBV20-1	TRBJ1-2	19	CSARGWETYQDREFYGYTF	TGCAGTGCTAGAGGATGGGAAACTTACCAGGACAGAGAGTTCTATGGCTACACCTTC
NA	NA	TRBV6-5	TRBJ2-5	13	CASNRDGRETQYF	TGTGCCAGCAACCGGGACGGACGGGAGACCCAGTACTTC
NA	NA	TRBV2	TRBJ2-6	15	CASKILGVGANVLTF	TGTGCCAGCAAAATACTAGGGGTAGGGGCCAACGTCCTGACTTTC
NA	NA	TRBV3-1	TRBJ1-5	16	CASRLEVGAINQPQHF	TGTGCCAGCAGACTAGAGGTAGGGGCCATCAATCAGCCCCAGCATTTT
TRBD2	few	TRBV10-3	TRBJ2-3	18	CAISEFELAGGFTDTQYF	TGTGCCATCAGTGAGTTCGAGCTAGCGGGGGGATTCACAGATACGCAGTATTTT
NA	NA	TRBV12-1	TRBJ2-1	15	CASSPPGQGIHQQFF	TGTGCCAGCAGTCCCCCGGGACAGGGAATCCATCAGCAGTTCTTC
TRBD1	NA	TRBV6-2/TRBV6-3	TRBJ2-7	17	CASSYSVDREVWYEQYF	TGTGCCAGCAGTTACTCGGTGGACAGGGAAGTATGGTACGAGCAGTACTTC